This T cell receptor beta chain originates from a study of vaccination and CD4 T cells after COVID-19. As for the study in general: Convalescent donors: six male, four female; seven Caucasian, two Asian, one multiracial, two Hispanic. A median of approximately 72 days (range 14 to 241) separated dose two from the taking of post-vaccine samples. The authors gave control cultures a CEFX pool, an HIV-1 Nef pool, or no peptide.

This CDR3 comprises 13 residues. Germline CDR1 reads MNHNS; CDR2 reads SASEGT. V was cut by 6 bases and J by 3 bases, with 10 bases left in between. Of note for this clonotype: No antigen is known for it.

The Oncomine TCR Beta short-read assay sequenced DNA from cultured CD4+ T cells. TCRdb used MiXCR to reprocess the PCR reads, holding one entry per CDR3 protein. Among approximately 17,000 distinct CDR3 sequences listed, 35% to 40% were seen once. Documented treatment: approximately 9-day PBMC culture with coronavirus spike peptide pools or control peptides (ViraFEST assay). The sample comprised CD4+ T cells from blood, cultured in vitro. The source of this sequence is a human donor who had recovered from COVID-19. This sequence joins TRBV6-1 and TRBJ2-3, with TRBD2 as a possible D gene (6 bases). CDR3 in amino acids: CASRELATDTQYF. CDR3 in DNA: TGTGCCAGCAGGGAACTAGCTACAGATACGCAGTATTTT.